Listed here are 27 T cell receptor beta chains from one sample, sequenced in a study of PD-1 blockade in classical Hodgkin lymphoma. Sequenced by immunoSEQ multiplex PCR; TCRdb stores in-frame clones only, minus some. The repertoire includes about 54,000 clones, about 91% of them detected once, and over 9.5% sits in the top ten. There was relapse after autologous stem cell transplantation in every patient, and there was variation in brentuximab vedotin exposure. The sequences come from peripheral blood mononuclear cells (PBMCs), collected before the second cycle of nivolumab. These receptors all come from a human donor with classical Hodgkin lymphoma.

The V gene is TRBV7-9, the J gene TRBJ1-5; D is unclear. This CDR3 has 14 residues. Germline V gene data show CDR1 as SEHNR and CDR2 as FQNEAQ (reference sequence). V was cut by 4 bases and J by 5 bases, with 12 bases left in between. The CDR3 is CASSSEGPYQPQHF. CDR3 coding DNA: TGTGCCAGCAGCTCCGAAGGACCCTATCAGCCCCAGCATTTT.

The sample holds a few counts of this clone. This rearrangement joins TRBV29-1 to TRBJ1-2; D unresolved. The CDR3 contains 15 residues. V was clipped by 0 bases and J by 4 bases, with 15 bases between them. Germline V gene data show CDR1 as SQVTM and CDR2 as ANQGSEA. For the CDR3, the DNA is TGCAGCGTTGAAGATGGAGGGATGGCCCTCTATGGCTACACCTTC. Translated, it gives CSVEDGGMALYGYTF.

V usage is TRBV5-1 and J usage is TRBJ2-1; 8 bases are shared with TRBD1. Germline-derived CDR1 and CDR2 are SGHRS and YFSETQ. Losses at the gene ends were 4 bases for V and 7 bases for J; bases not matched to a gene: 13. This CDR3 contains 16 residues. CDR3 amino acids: CASSPGTGGLFNEQFF. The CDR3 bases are TGCGCCAGCAGCCCCGGGACAGGAGGACTTTTTAATGAGCAGTTCTTC. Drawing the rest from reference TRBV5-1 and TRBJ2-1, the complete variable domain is KAGVTQTPRYLIKTRGQQVTLSCSPISGHRSVSWYQQTPGQGLQFLFEYFSETQRNKGNFPGRFSGRQFSNSRSEMNVSTLELGDSALYLCASSPGTGGLFNEQFFGPGTRLTVL.

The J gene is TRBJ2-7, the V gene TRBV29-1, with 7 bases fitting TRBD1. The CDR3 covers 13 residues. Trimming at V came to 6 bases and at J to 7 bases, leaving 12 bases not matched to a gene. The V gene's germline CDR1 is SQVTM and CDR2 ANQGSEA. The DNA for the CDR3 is TGCAGCGTACAGACAGGGAAAGCGTGGGAGCAGTACTTC. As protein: CSVQTGKAWEQYF.

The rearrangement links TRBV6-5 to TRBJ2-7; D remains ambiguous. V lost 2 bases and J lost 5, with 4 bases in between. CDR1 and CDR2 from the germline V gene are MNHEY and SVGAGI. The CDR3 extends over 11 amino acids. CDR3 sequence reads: CASSYANEQYF. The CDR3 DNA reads TGTGCCAGCAGTTACGCAAACGAGCAGTACTTC.

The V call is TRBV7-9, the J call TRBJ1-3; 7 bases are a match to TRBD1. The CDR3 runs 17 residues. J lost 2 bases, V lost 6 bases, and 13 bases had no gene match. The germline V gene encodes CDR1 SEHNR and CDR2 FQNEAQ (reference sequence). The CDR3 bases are TGTGCCAGCAGTCGAACCCCTACAGGGGCGCCTGGAAACACCATATATTTT. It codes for CASSRTPTGAPGNTIYF.

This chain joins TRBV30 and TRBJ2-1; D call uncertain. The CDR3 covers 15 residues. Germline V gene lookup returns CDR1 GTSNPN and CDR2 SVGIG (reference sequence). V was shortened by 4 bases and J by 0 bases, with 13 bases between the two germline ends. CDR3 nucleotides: TGTGCCTGGAAATACGACGCGAGCTCCTACAATGAGCAGTTCTTC. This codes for CAWKYDASSYNEQFF.

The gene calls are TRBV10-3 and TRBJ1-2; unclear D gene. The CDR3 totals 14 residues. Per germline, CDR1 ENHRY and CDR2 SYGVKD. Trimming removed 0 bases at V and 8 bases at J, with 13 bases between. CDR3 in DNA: TGTGCCATCAGTGAGTCGCAGTTCGGTAGGGGCTACACCTTC. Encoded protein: CAISESQFGRGYTF.

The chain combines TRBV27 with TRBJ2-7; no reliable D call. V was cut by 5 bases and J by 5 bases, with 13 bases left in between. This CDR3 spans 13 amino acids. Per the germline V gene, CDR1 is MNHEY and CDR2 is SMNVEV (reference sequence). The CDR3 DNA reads TGTGCCAGCAGTCCGGGCCGTGCCCACGAGCAGTACTTC. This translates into CASSPGRAHEQYF.

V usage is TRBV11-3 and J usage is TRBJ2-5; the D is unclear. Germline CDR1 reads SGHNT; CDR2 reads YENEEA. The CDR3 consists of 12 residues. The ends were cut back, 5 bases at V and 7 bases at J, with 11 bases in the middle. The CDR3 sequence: CASSPGLGTQYF. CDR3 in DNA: TGTGCCAGCAGCCCCGGGTTGGGGACCCAGTACTTC. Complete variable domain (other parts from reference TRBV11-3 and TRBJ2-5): EAGVVQSPRYKIIEKKQPVAFWCNPISGHNTLYWYLQNLGQGPELLIRYENEEAVDDSQLPKDRFSAERLKGVDSTLKIQPAELGDSAVYLCASSPGLGTQYFGPGTRLLVL.

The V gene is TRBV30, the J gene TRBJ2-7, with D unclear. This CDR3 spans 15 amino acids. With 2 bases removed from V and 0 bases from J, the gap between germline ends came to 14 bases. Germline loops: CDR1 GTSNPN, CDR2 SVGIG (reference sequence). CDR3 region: CAWSRTEYLSYEQYF. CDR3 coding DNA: TGTGCCTGGAGTCGGACGGAATATCTCTCCTACGAGCAGTACTTC.

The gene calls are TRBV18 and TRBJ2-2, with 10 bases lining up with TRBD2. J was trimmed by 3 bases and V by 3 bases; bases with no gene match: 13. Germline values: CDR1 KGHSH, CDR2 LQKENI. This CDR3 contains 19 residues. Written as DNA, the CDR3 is TGTGCCAGCTCACCCCAATCTAGCGGGGGCGTCGGGGACACCGGGGAGCTGTTTTTT. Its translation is CASSPQSSGGVGDTGELFF. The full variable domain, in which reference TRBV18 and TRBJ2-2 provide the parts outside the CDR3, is NAGVMQNPRHLVRRRGQEARLRCSPMKGHSHVYWYRQLPEEGLKFMVYLQKENIIDESGMPKERFSAEFPKEGPSILRIQQVVRGDSAAYFCASSPQSSGGVGDTGELFFGEGSRLTVL.

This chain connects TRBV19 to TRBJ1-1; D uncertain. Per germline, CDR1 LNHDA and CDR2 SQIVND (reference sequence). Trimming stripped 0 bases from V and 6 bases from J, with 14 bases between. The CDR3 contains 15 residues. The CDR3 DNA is TGTGCCAGTAGTATAGATTCAGCTTCCAGGCCTGAAGCTTTCTTT. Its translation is CASSIDSASRPEAFF. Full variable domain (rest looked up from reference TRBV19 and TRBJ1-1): DGGITQSPKYLFRKEGQNVTLSCEQNLNHDAMYWYRQDPGQGLRLIYYSQIVNDFQKGDIAEGYSVSREKKESFPLTVTSAQKNPTAFYLCASSIDSASRPEAFFGQGTRLTVV.

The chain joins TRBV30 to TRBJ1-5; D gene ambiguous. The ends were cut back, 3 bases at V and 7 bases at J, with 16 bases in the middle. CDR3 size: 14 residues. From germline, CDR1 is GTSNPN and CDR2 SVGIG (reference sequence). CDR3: CAWSPIHPEQPQHF. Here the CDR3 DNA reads TGTGCCTGGAGCCCTATCCACCCGGAGCAGCCCCAGCATTTT.

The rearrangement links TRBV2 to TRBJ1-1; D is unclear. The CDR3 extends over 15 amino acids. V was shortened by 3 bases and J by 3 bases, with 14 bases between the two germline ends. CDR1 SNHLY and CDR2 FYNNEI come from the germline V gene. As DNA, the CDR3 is TGTGCCAGCAGTGAGGCTGAGGGAGGACACACTGAAGCTTTCTTT. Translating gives CASSEAEGGHTEAFF.

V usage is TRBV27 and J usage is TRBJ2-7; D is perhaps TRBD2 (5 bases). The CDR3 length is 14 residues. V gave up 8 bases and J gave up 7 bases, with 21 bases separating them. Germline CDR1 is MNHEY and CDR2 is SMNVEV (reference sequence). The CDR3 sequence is CASGRLPGVEEQYF. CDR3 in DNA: TGTGCCAGCGGGCGACTTCCCGGGGTGGAGGAGCAGTACTTC.

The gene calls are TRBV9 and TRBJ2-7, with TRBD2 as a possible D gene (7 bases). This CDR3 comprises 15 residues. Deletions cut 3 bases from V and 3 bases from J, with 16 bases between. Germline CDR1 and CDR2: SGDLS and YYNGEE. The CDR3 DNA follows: TGTGCCAGCAGCGAGAGCTTGGGAGGGGGCTACGAGCAGTACTTC. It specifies CASSESLGGGYEQYF.

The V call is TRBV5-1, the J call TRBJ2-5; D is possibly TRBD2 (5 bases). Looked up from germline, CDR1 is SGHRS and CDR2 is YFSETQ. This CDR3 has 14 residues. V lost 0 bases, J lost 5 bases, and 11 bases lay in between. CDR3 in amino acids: CASSLALRGETQYF. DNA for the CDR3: TGCGCCAGCAGCTTGGCACTCCGAGGGGAGACCCAGTACTTC.

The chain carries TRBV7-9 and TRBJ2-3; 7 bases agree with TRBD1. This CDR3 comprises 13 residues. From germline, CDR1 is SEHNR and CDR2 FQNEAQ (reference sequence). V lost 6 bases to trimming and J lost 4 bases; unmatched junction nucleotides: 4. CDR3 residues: CASRSDRADTQYF. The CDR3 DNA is TGTGCCAGCAGGAGCGACAGGGCAGATACGCAGTATTTT.

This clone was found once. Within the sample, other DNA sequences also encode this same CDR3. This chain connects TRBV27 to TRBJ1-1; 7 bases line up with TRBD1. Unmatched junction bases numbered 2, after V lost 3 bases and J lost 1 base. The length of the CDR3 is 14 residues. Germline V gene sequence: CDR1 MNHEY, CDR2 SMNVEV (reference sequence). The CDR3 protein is CASSFGTANTEAFF. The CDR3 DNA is TGTGCCAGCAGTTTCGGGACAGCGAACACTGAAGCTTTCTTT.

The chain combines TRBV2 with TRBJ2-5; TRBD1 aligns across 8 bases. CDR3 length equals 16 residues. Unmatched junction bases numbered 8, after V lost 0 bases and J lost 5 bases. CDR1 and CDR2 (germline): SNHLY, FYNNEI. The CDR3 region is CASSEAGTGHGETQYF. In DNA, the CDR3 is TGTGCCAGCAGTGAAGCTGGGACAGGTCACGGGGAGACCCAGTACTTC.

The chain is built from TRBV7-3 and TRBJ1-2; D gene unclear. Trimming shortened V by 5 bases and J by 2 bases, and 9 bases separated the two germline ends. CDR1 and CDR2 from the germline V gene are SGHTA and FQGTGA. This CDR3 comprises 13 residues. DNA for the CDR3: TGTGCCAGCAGCCCGGACGGCAACTATGGCTACACCTTC. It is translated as CASSPDGNYGYTF.

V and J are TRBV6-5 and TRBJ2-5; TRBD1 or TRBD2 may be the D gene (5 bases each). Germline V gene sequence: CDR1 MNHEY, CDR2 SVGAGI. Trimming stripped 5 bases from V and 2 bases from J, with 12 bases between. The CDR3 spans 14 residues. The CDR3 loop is CASSGGLFQETQYF. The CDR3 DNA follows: TGTGCCAGCAGTGGGGGTCTATTTCAAGAGACCCAGTACTTC.

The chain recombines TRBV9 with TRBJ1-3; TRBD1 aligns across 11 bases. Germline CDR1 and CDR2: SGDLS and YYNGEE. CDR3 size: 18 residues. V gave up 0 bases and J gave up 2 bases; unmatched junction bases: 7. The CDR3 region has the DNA TGTGCCAGCAGCGTAGGGGAGGCGGACAGGGGGCCTGGAAACACCATATATTTT. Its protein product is CASSVGEADRGPGNTIYF.

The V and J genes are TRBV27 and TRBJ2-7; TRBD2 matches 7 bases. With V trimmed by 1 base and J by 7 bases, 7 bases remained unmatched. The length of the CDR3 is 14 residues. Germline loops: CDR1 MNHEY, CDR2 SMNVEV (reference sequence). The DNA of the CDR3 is TGTGCCAGCAGTTTATGGGGAGGGACGGGTGAGCAGTACTTC. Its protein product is CASSLWGGTGEQYF.

CDR3 in amino acids: CASSSPRLNNEQFF. CDR3 in DNA: TGTGCCAGCAGTTCGCCACGGCTCAACAATGAGCAGTTCTTC. This rearrangement joins TRBV6-5 to TRBJ2-1, with no clear D. From germline, CDR1 is MNHEY and CDR2 SVGAGI. CDR3 size: 14 residues. The ends were cut back, 4 bases at V and 5 bases at J, with 12 bases in the middle.

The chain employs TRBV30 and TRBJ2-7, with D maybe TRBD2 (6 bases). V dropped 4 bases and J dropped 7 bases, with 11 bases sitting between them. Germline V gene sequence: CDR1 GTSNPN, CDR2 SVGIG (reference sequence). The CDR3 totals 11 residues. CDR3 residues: CAWTGRREQYF. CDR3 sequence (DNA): TGTGCCTGGACAGGGAGGCGGGAGCAGTACTTC. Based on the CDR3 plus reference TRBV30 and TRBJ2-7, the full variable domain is SQTIHQWPATLVQPVGSPLSLECTVEGTSNPNLYWYRQAAGRGLQLLFYSVGIGQISSEVPQNLSASRPQDRQFILSSKKLLLSDSGFYLCAWTGRREQYFGPGTRLTVT.